Below, 22 T cell receptor beta chains from the same sample are listed, as sequenced in a study of blood T cell repertoires in COVID-19. Some clones are missing from TCRdb's copy, which holds only in-frame ones; the method was immunoSEQ multiplex PCR. The table includes about 87,000 clones, around 86% detected once. Source material: peripheral blood. The receptors come from a middle-aged man with acute or convalescent COVID-19.

V and J are TRBV7-2 and TRBJ1-2, with D tentatively TRBD1 (6 bases). The germline V gene has CDR1 SGHTA and CDR2 FQGNSA. Trimming pared 5 bases from V and 3 bases from J, leaving 16 bases between. CDR3 length: 15 amino acids. The CDR3 bases are TGTGCCAGCAGCCCCCTTACAGGGCCGTACTATGGCTACACCTTC. Translation gives CASSPLTGPYYGYTF. The full variable domain, its missing parts supplied by reference TRBV7-2 and TRBJ1-2, is GAGVSQSPSNKVTEKGKDVELRCDPISGHTALYWYRQSLGQGLEFLIYFQGNSAPDKSGLPSDRFSAERTGGSVSTLTIQRTQQEDSAVYLCASSPLTGPYYGYTFGSGTRLTVV.

The chain couples TRBV19 to TRBJ2-5, with 11 bases fitting TRBD1. V was clipped by 4 bases and J by 4 bases; unmatched bases: 5. This CDR3 is built from 15 residues. Germline lookup yields CDR1 LNHDA and CDR2 SQIVND (reference sequence). CDR3 coding DNA: TGTGCCAGTAGTACGGGACAGGGGGTAGGAGAGACCCAGTACTTC. Translated: CASSTGQGVGETQYF.

The V and J genes are TRBV18 and TRBJ1-3; tentative D call: TRBD1 (5 bases). The CDR3 spans 15 residues. V was pared by 3 bases and J by 0 bases, with 9 bases between. Germline V gene lookup returns CDR1 KGHSH and CDR2 LQKENI. The CDR3 region is CASSPTASSGNTIYF. The CDR3 region has the DNA TGTGCCAGCTCACCGACAGCCAGCTCTGGAAACACCATATATTTT.

The J gene is TRBJ2-3, the V gene TRBV7-9; D perhaps matches TRBD1 (5 bases). CDR1 is SEHNR and CDR2 is FQNEAQ in the germline V gene (reference sequence). The CDR3 consists of 16 residues. The germline V and J ends were trimmed by 5 bases and 0 bases, with 15 bases remaining between them. CDR3 nucleotides: TGTGCCAGCAGCGATCGACAGATTACTAGCACAGATACGCAGTATTTT. This encodes CASSDRQITSTDTQYF.

This chain links TRBV7-2 with TRBJ1-3; 7 nucleotides match TRBD1. The V gene's germline CDR1 is SGHTA and CDR2 FQGNSA. This CDR3 has 16 residues. V lost 5 bases, J lost 0 bases, and 7 bases stayed unmatched. The CDR3 spells CASSPNRGTSGNTIYF. CDR3 nucleotides: TGTGCCAGCAGCCCCAACAGGGGTACCTCTGGAAACACCATATATTTT.

For the CDR3, the DNA is TGTGCCAGCAGTTACCCATTAGCGGGAGGCAACTACGAGCAGTACTTC. As protein: CASSYPLAGGNYEQYF. The V call is TRBV6-2 or TRBV6-3, the J call TRBJ2-7; 10 nucleotides match TRBD2. J gave up 3 bases and V 2 bases, and 7 bases lay outside the gene matches. The germline CDR1 and CDR2 sequences are MNHEY and SVGEGT. The CDR3 runs to 16 residues.

The chain couples TRBV10-1 to TRBJ2-2, with TRBD2 identical over 8 bases. CDR3 length equals 19 residues. Trimming took 2 bases from V and 7 from J; bases not matched to a gene: 18. Germline V gene sequence: CDR1 WNHNN, CDR2 SYGVQD (reference sequence). The CDR3 reads CASSEPTNPPSGGDGELFF. Here the CDR3 DNA reads TGCGCCAGCAGTGAGCCGACAAACCCCCCGAGCGGGGGAGACGGGGAGCTGTTTTTT.

The CDR3 is CASSQDLGQVEGYTF. The DNA for the CDR3 is TGTGCCAGCAGCCAAGACCTCGGACAGGTTGAAGGCTACACCTTC. This chain uses TRBV14 with TRBJ1-2; 7 nucleotides line up with TRBD1. The CDR3 is 15 amino acids. Germline V lookup: CDR1 SGHDN, CDR2 FVKESK. V shed 0 bases and J 8 bases; nucleotides not matched to a gene: 9. The complete variable domain, with remaining parts taken from reference TRBV14 and TRBJ1-2, reads EAGVTQFPSHSVIEKGQTVTLRCDPISGHDNLYWYRRVMGKEIKFLLHFVKESKQDESGMPNNRFLAERTGGTYSTLKVQPAELEDSGVYFCASSQDLGQVEGYTFGSGTRLTVV.

The chain joins TRBV27 to TRBJ2-1; 9 nucleotides agree with TRBD1. The CDR3 has 17 residues. With 2 bases clipped from V and 1 base from J, the junction kept 6 bases outside the gene matches. Germline V gene sequence: CDR1 MNHEY, CDR2 SMNVEV (reference sequence). The CDR3 region is CASSLAATGGSYNEQFF. The CDR3 DNA reads as TGTGCCAGCAGTTTAGCAGCGACAGGGGGGTCCTACAATGAGCAGTTCTTC.

The CDR3 DNA follows: TGTGCCAGCAGTTCGGACAGGGGGGTCACCTTC. It encodes CASSSDRGVTF. The chain couples TRBV6-6 to TRBJ1-2; 10 nucleotides match TRBD1. CDR1 MNHNY and CDR2 SVGAGI come from the germline V gene (reference sequence). Trimming removed 4 bases from V and 13 bases from J; junction bases left unmatched: 3. The CDR3 is 11 amino acids.

This clone has a single count. The V call is TRBV3-1 (or the pseudogene TRBV3-2), the J call TRBJ1-4; 7 bases map to TRBD1. V shed 0 bases, J shed 7 bases, and the junction held 8 bases outside the gene matches. Germline loops: CDR1 LGHDT, CDR2 YNNKEL (reference sequence). The CDR3 is made up of 16 amino acids. The CDR3 nucleotides are TGTGCCAGCAGCCAAGATCGACAGGGTTGGCCTGAAAAACTGTTTTTT. It translates to CASSQDRQGWPEKLFF.

In DNA form, the CDR3 reads TGTGCCAGCAGCTTCTCCGGGACAGTCAATGAAAAACTGTTTTTT. This gives the protein CASSFSGTVNEKLFF. The chain has TRBV7-2 and TRBJ1-4; 7 nucleotides agree with TRBD1. Per the germline V gene, CDR1 is SGHTA and CDR2 is FQGNSA. V lost 3 bases and J lost 5; bases outside the gene matches: 6. The CDR3 has 15 residues. Full variable domain (outside the CDR3, taken from reference TRBV7-2 and TRBJ1-4): GAGVSQSPSNKVTEKGKDVELRCDPISGHTALYWYRQSLGQGLEFLIYFQGNSAPDKSGLPSDRFSAERTGGSVSTLTIQRTQQEDSAVYLCASSFSGTVNEKLFFGSGTQLSVL.

V usage is TRBV7-9 and J usage is TRBJ1-1; no definite D call. V was trimmed by 1 base and J by 6 bases, leaving 21 bases between them. The CDR3 length is 17 residues. Germline V gene lookup returns CDR1 SEHNR and CDR2 FQNEAQ (reference sequence). CDR3 residues: CASSLDLGGGTGAEAFF. The CDR3 DNA reads as TGTGCCAGCAGCTTAGACTTGGGCGGAGGAACGGGCGCTGAAGCTTTCTTT. The full variable domain, with the rest looked up from reference TRBV7-9 and TRBJ1-1, is DTGVSQNPRHKITKRGQNVTFRCDPISEHNRLYWYRQTLGQGPEFLTYFQNEAQLEKSRLLSDRFSAERPKGSFSTLEIQRTEQGDSAMYLCASSLDLGGGTGAEAFFGQGTRLTVV.

CDR3 nucleotide sequence: TGTGCCAGTAGTATCAAGGGGGCTAATGGCTACACCTTC. Its translation is CASSIKGANGYTF. The rearrangement uses TRBV19 and TRBJ1-2; 7 positions agree with TRBD1. The length of the CDR3 is 13 residues. Losses at the gene ends were 3 bases for V and 6 bases for J; bases not matched to a gene: 4. CDR1 and CDR2 from the germline V gene are LNHDA and SQIVND (reference sequence).

This clone was seen a few times. J is TRBJ1-6 and V is TRBV2; D is unresolved. The germline V gene has CDR1 SNHLY and CDR2 FYNNEI. Trimming shortened V by 6 bases and J by 2 bases, and 11 bases separated the two germline ends. The CDR3 is made up of 15 amino acids. CDR3 sequence reads: CASSLQPTYNSPLHF. The DNA of the CDR3 is TGTGCCAGCAGCTTACAACCGACCTATAATTCACCCCTCCACTTT.

This clone was counted a single time. CDR3 bases: TGTGCCTGGAGTAAACTCGATACGCAGTATTTT. It translates to CAWSKLDTQYF. This sequence joins TRBV30 and TRBJ2-3; D unclear. With 2 bases removed from V and 6 bases from J, the gap between germline ends came to 6 bases. The CDR3 runs 11 residues. Looked up from germline, CDR1 is GTSNPN and CDR2 is SVGIG (reference sequence).

This clone occurred once. The chain joins TRBV6-5 to TRBJ1-2, with TRBD1 identical over 9 bases. The CDR3 runs 15 residues. Germline assignment: CDR1 MNHEY and CDR2 SVGAGI. With 0 bases clipped from V and 4 bases from J, the junction kept 3 bases outside the gene matches. The CDR3 DNA sequence: TGTGCCAGCAGTTACTCCCTGACAGGGGGCTATGGCTACACCTTC. Translation gives CASSYSLTGGYGYTF.

The genes are TRBV6-5 and TRBJ1-2, with no clear D. Trimming took off 6 bases at V and 4 bases at J, with 9 bases between the two ends. This CDR3 region has 12 residues. Germline-derived CDR1 and CDR2 are MNHEY and SVGAGI. The DNA for the CDR3 is TGTGCCAGCAGGGGCCCCTCCTATGGCTACACCTTC. Protein sequence: CASRGPSYGYTF.

CDR3 nucleotides: TGCGCCAGCAGCCCGATACGGACAGGGGCCTCTTTTTCCACTGAAGCTTTCTTT. Protein: CASSPIRTGASFSTEAFF. The chain is built from TRBV5-1 and TRBJ1-1; 9 nucleotides match TRBD1. The CDR3 runs 18 residues. J lost 4 bases, V lost 4 bases, and 17 bases had no gene match. From germline, CDR1 is SGHRS and CDR2 YFSETQ.

This clone was counted at least ten times. V gene TRBV7-9 combines with J gene TRBJ1-3; 8 nucleotides agree with TRBD1. The germline CDR1 and CDR2 sequences are SEHNR and FQNEAQ (reference sequence). Trimming removed 4 bases from V and 2 bases from J; junction bases left unmatched: 4. The CDR3 runs 15 residues. Written as DNA, the CDR3 is TGTGCCAGCAGCTCAGGACAGGGAACTGGAAACACCATATATTTT. It encodes CASSSGQGTGNTIYF.

This rearrangement joins TRBV4-3 to TRBJ2-2; TRBD2 agrees at 13 bases. CDR1 is LGHNA, CDR2 YSLEER, per germline. This CDR3 comprises 19 residues. With 4 bases clipped from V and 3 bases from J, the junction kept 11 bases outside the gene matches. This chain's CDR3 is CASSPEKLAGGLYTGELFF. CDR3 DNA sequence: TGCGCCAGCAGCCCAGAAAAACTAGCGGGGGGGCTTTACACCGGGGAGCTGTTTTTT.

J is TRBJ2-7 and V is TRBV20-1, with 9 nucleotides matching TRBD2. J was trimmed by 4 bases and V by 3 bases; bases with no gene match: 7. Germline values: CDR1 DFQATT, CDR2 SNEGSKA (reference sequence). The CDR3 runs to 14 residues. The CDR3 reads CSASGRGGIYEQYF. The CDR3 DNA reads as TGCAGTGCTAGTGGGCGGGGGGGCATATACGAGCAGTACTTC.